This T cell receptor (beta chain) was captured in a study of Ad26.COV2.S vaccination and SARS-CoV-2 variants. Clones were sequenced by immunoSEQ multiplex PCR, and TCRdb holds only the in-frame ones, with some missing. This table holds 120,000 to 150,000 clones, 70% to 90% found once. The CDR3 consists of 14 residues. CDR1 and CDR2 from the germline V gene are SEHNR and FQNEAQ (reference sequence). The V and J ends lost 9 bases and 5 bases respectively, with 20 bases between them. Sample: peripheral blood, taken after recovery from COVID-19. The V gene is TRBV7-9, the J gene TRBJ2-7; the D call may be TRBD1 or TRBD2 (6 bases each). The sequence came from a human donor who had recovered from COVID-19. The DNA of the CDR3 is TGTGCCAGTACCTCGGTGGGGGGCCGTAACGAGCAGTACTTC. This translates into CASTSVGGRNEQYF.